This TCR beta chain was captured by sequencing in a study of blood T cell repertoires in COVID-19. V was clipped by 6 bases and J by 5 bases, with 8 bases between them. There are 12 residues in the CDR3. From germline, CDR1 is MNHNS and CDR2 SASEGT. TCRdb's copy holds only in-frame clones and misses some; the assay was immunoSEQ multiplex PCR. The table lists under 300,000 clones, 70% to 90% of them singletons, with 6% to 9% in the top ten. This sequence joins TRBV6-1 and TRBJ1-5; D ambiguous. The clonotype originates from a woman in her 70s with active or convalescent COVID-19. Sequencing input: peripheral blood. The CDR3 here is CASRPQDQPQHF. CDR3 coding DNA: TGTGCCAGCAGACCCCAGGATCAGCCCCAGCATTTT.